The clone carrying this T cell receptor (beta chain) came up a few times. Its target is not known. Germline V gene data show CDR1 as SGHRS and CDR2 as YFSETQ. The V gene lost 6 bases and the J gene lost 3 bases, with 15 bases spanning the gap. The CDR3 contains 14 residues. Quantitative 5'-RACE was performed with molecular barcodes, and it yielded the TCR beta libraries. TCRdb fed the 5' RACE reads into MiXCR, producing one record per CDR3 protein. Seen here are approximately 520,000 distinct CDR3 sequences, about 5% observed once, and the top ten hold under 4.5%. This record comes from a study of CD8 T cells in ankylosing spondylitis. The study's findings and limits: A TCR beta motif made of eight highly homologous variants seemed typical of ankylosing spondylitis blood. Disease-linked clones were reportedly significantly enriched in matched ankylosing spondylitis synovial fluid.

The sequencing sample was made of blood, either unsorted or a sorted T cell fraction (not recorded which). The TCR comes from a male donor with ankylosing spondylitis. V usage is TRBV5-1 and J usage is TRBJ1-2; D gene uncertain. CDR3 sequence (DNA): TGCGCCAGCAACGACCCCGGACGGGACTATGGCTACACCTTC. Its protein product is CASNDPGRDYGYTF.